This T cell receptor (beta chain) stems from a study of blood T cell repertoires in COVID-19. Across the study: Acute-phase and convalescent COVID-19 samples originated in the United States, Italy and Spain. The cDNA or gDNA used as material had been derived from T cells, B-cell-depleted T cells, or PBMCs.

In the authors' workflow: Reference gene primer amplification yielded estimated nucleated cell counts. This table comes from immunoSEQ multiplex PCR, and its TCRdb copy is limited to in-frame clones, with some not included. The V and J calls and clone size were taken over from that table, and D and trimming were inferred from the DNA. The profile covers around 260,000 clones, with around four fifths appearing a single time and 4% to 5% taken by the ten largest. V lost 5 bases to trimming and J lost 1 base, with 9 bases between them. Germline V CDR1 and CDR2: MNHEY, SMNVEV (reference sequence). This CDR3 contains 15 residues.

Sequencing was performed on peripheral blood. V usage is TRBV27 and J usage is TRBJ2-6, with D perhaps matching TRBD1 (6 bases). This clonotype originated in a man aged 60 to 75 with acute or convalescent COVID-19. In nucleotides, the CDR3 is TGTGCCAGCAGTGAACAGGGATCTGGGGCCAACGTCCTGACTTTC. It specifies CASSEQGSGANVLTF.